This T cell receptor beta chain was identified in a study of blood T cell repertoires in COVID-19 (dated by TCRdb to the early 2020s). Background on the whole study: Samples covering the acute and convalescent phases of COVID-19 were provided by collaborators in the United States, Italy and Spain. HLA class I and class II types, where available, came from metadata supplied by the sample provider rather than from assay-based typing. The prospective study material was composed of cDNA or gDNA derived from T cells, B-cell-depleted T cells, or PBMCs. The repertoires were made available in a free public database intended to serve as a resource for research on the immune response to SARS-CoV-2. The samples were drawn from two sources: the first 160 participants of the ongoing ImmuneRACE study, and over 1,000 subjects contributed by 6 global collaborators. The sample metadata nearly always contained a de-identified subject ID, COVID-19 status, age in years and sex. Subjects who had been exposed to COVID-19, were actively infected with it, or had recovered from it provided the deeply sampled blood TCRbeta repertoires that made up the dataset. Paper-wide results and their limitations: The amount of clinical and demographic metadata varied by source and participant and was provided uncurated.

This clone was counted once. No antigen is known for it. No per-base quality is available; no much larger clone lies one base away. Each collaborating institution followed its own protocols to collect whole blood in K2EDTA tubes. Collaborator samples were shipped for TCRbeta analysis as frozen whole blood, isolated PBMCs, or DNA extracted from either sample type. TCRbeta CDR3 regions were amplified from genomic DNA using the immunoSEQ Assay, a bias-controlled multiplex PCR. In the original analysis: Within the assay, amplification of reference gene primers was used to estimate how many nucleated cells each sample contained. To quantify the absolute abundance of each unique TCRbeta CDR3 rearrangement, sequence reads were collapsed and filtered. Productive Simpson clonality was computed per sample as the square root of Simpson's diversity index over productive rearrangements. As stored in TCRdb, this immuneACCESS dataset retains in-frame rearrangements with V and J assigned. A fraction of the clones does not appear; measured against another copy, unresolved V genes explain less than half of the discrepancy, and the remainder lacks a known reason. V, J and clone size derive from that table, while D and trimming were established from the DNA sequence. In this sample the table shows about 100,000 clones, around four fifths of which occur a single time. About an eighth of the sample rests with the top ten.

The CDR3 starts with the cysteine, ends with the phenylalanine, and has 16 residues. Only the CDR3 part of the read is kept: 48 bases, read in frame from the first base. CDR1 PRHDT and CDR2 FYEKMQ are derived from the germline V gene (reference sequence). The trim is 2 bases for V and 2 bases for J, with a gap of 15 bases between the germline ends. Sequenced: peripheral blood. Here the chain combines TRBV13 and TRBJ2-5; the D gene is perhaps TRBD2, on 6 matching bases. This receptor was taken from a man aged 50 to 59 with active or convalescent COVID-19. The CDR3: CASSLQLRRGQETQYF. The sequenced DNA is TGTGCCAGCAGCTTACAACTTAGACGGGGGCAAGAGACCCAGTACTTC.